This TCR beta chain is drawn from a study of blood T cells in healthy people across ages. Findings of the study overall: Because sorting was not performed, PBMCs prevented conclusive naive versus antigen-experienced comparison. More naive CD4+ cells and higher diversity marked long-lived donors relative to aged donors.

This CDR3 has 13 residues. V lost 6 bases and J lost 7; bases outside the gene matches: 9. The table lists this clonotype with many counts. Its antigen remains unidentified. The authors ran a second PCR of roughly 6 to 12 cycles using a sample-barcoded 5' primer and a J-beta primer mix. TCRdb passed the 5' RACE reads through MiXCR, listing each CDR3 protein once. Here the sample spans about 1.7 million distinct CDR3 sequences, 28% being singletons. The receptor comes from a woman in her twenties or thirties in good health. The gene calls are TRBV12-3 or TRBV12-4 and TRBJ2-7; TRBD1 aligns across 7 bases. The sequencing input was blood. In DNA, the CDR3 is TGTGCCAGCAGCCAGGACAGGCAGCGTGAGCAGTACTTC. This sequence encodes CASSQDRQREQYF.